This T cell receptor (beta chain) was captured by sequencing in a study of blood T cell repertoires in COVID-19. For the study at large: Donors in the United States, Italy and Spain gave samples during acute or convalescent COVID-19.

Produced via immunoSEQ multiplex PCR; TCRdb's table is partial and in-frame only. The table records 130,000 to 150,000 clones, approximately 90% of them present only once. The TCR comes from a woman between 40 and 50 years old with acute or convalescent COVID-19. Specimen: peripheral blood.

CDR3 nucleotides: TGTGCCAGCAGTCTCGGACAGGCTCCTAACGAGCAGTACTTC. As protein: CASSLGQAPNEQYF. V usage is TRBV27 and J usage is TRBJ2-7, with TRBD1 identical over 7 bases. Germline lookup yields CDR1 MNHEY and CDR2 SMNVEV (reference sequence). Unmatched junction bases numbered 9, after V lost 5 bases and J lost 5 bases. The CDR3 totals 14 residues.